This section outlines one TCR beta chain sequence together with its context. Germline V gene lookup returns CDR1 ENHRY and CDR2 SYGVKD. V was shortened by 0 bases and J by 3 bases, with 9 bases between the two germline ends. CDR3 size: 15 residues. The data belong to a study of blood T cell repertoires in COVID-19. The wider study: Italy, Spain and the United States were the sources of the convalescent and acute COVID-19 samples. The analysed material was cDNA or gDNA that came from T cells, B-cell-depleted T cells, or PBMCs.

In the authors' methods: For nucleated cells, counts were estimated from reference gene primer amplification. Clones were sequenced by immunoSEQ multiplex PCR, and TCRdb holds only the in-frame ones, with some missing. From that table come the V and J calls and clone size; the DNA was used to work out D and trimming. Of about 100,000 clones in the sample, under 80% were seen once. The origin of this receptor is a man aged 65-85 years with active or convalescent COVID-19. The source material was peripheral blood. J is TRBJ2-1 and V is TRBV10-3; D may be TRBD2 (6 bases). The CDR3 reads CAISESGGNYNEQFF. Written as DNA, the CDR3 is TGTGCCATCAGTGAGTCGGGCGGGAACTACAATGAGCAGTTCTTC.